These 4 T cell receptor beta chains originate from one sample sequenced in a study of blood T cell repertoires in COVID-19. Sequencing was performed with immunoSEQ multiplex PCR; in TCRdb, only in-frame clones are kept and a portion is missing. The table records approximately 66,000 clones, roughly 90% of them present only once. What was sequenced was peripheral blood. All receptors derive from a man between 60 and 70 years old with acute or convalescent COVID-19.

V and J are TRBV2 and TRBJ1-5, with a tentative D call TRBD1 (6 bases). The CDR3 length is 13 residues. Germline V gene lookup returns CDR1 SNHLY and CDR2 FYNNEI. Trimming cost V 9 bases and J 5 bases, with 14 bases left between them. The DNA for the CDR3 is TGTGCCAGTAACAGGGAGGGAGATCAGCCCCAGCATTTT. As protein: CASNREGDQPQHF.

V usage is TRBV2 and J usage is TRBJ2-7; 10 nucleotides line up with TRBD2. Germline-derived CDR1 and CDR2 are SNHLY and FYNNEI. The CDR3 consists of 14 residues. Trimming at V came to 8 bases and at J to 6 bases, leaving 10 bases not matched to a gene. The CDR3 loop is CASFLAGGDPEQYF. The CDR3 DNA reads as TGTGCCAGCTTCTTAGCGGGGGGCGATCCCGAGCAGTACTTC. Complete variable domain (other parts from reference TRBV2 and TRBJ2-7): EPEVTQTPSHQVTQMGQEVILRCVPISNHLYFYWYRQILGQKVEFLVSFYNNEISEKSEIFDDQFSVERPDGSNFTLKIRSTKLEDSAMYFCASFLAGGDPEQYFGPGTRLTVT.

The rearrangement joins TRBV18 to TRBJ1-2; 7 bases match TRBD1. Germline CDR1 is KGHSH and CDR2 is LQKENI. Unmatched junction bases numbered 6, after V lost 2 bases and J lost 6 bases. The CDR3 loop spans 14 amino acids. In DNA form, the CDR3 reads TGTGCCAGCTCACCAGACAGGGAAACGAATGGCTACACCTTC. The encoded protein is CASSPDRETNGYTF. Looking up the rest from reference TRBV18 and TRBJ1-2 gives the full variable domain: NAGVMQNPRHLVRRRGQEARLRCSPMKGHSHVYWYRQLPEEGLKFMVYLQKENIIDESGMPKERFSAEFPKEGPSILRIQQVVRGDSAAYFCASSPDRETNGYTFGSGTRLTVV.

The V call is TRBV5-6, the J call TRBJ1-1, with 10 bases that match TRBD1. CDR1 is SGHDT and CDR2 is YYEEEE in the germline V gene. This CDR3 contains 18 residues. J gave up 5 bases and V 4 bases, and 17 bases lay outside the gene matches. The CDR3 here is CASSRIEKTGGVWTEAFF. The CDR3 DNA is TGTGCCAGCAGCCGAATCGAAAAGACAGGGGGCGTATGGACTGAAGCTTTCTTT.